This T cell receptor (beta chain) was observed in a study of blood T cell repertoires in COVID-19. In the study overall: Both acute and convalescent COVID-19 samples were obtained from the United States, Italy and Spain. Sources were T cells, B-cell-depleted T cells, or PBMCs; the material itself was cDNA or gDNA.

This clone was counted once. Germline CDR1 and CDR2: SGHRS and YFSETQ. The V gene lost 3 bases and the J gene lost 2 bases, with 15 bases spanning the gap. The CDR3 has 15 residues. Sequencing was performed with immunoSEQ multiplex PCR; in TCRdb, only in-frame clones are kept and a portion is missing. The profile shows roughly 88,000 clones, around nine tenths of them singletons. Sequenced sample: peripheral blood. The chain uses TRBV5-1 and TRBJ2-7; a possible D gene is TRBD2 (6 bases). This TCR derives from a woman aged 50 to 60 in a cohort sampled during active COVID-19. The CDR3: CASSWTGDSPYEQYF. The CDR3 DNA reads TGCGCCAGCAGCTGGACGGGAGATTCACCCTACGAGCAGTACTTC.